This T cell receptor beta chain was profiled in a study of shared T cell receptors in the human thymus. The repertoire was sequenced with immunoSEQ multiplex PCR; TCRdb's copy has only in-frame clones and lacks some. The profile shows some 760,000 clones, approximately 83% of them singletons. There are 15 residues in the CDR3. CDR1 and CDR2 (germline): SQVTM, ANQGSEA. V dropped 2 bases and J dropped 5 bases, with 18 bases sitting between them. In addition, the sample was reused for a study of human thymus T cells.

Sequenced sample: thymocytes. This sequence originates from a girl in the first two years of life with a congenital heart defect. The J gene is TRBJ1-2, the V gene TRBV29-1, with a weak D call TRBD1 (5 bases). The CDR3 nucleotides read TGCAGCGTTGAACCGGTGAGACAGTTGGGGTATGGCTACACCTTC. Translating gives CSVEPVRQLGYGYTF.